This T cell receptor beta chain was documented in a study of T cells after posttransplantation cyclophosphamide. Study-level points and caveats: Skin or GI-infiltrating T cells shared few TRB sequences with blood. Later blood repertoires were often dominated by clones from the donor CD8+ memory compartment.

Methotrexate plus calcineurin inhibitor accompanied controls' myeloablative marrow transplants; sampling was 1 year later. Trimming shortened V by 7 bases and J by 2 bases, and 11 bases separated the two germline ends. The CDR3 length is 13 residues. Germline CDR1 is MNHNS and CDR2 is SASEGT. Using immunoSEQ multiplex PCR, the repertoire was profiled, and TCRdb retains in-frame clones only, with some absent. The table lists roughly 17,000 clones, around 85% of them singletons. This clone appeared a few times. Its antigen is as yet unknown. The material sequenced was PBMCs, taken after allogeneic stem cell transplant with calcineurin inhibitor and methotrexate. The V gene is TRBV6-1, the J gene TRBJ2-5; D is perhaps TRBD2 (5 bases). This sequence was found in a female patient under 30 who received an allogeneic stem cell transplant from an unrelated donor, was CMV-positive, and had acute and chronic GVHD. Some T cells could come from the graft donor. CDR3 sequence: CASTSGSQETQYF. As DNA, the CDR3 is TGTGCCAGCACGTCGGGATCACAAGAGACCCAGTACTTC.